A single sample gave rise to the 11 T cell receptor beta chains below, sequenced in a study of cytomegalovirus exposure and HLA in healthy donors. Primers for the PCR totalled 60 Vbeta and 13 Jbeta. The table came from immunoSEQ multiplex PCR; TCRdb's copy has only in-frame clones and leaves some out. The sample holds 80,000 or so clones, 55% to 75% seen once. The sequenced sample consisted of PBMCs. Receptor source: a man under 40 in good health and CMV-seropositive.

V is TRBV29-1 and J is TRBJ1-4; no clear D gene. Germline V gives CDR1 SQVTM, CDR2 ANQGSEA. This CDR3 has 17 amino acids. The ends were cut back, 0 bases at V and 0 bases at J, with 14 bases in the middle. CDR3 nucleotide sequence: TGCAGCGTTGAAGATCTACAGAGCCTTGCAACTAATGAAAAACTGTTTTTT. Protein: CSVEDLQSLATNEKLFF.

The chain is built from TRBV11-3 and TRBJ1-2, with 7 positions matching TRBD1. V dropped 3 bases and J dropped 5; count of bases not matched to a gene: 9. Germline values: CDR1 SGHNT, CDR2 YENEEA. The CDR3 is 15 amino acids. CDR3 bases: TGTGCCAGCAGCTTGACGACAGGGTCTTATTATGGCTACACCTTC. This gives the protein CASSLTTGSYYGYTF.

The chain couples TRBV7-3 to TRBJ2-1; 8 bases are shared with TRBD2. J lost 6 bases, V lost 1 base, and 2 bases had no gene match. There are 14 residues in the CDR3. Germline V gene lookup returns CDR1 SGHTA and CDR2 FQGTGA. The CDR3: CASSLNGGGNEQFF. The CDR3 nucleotides read TGTGCCAGCAGCTTAAACGGGGGGGGCAATGAGCAGTTCTTC. Full variable domain (rest looked up from reference TRBV7-3 and TRBJ2-1): GAGVSQTPSNKVTEKGKYVELRCDPISGHTALYWYRQSLGQGPEFLIYFQGTGAADDSGLPNDRFFAVRPEGSVSTLKIQRTERGDSAVYLCASSLNGGGNEQFFGPGTRLTVL.

The chain combines TRBV10-2 with TRBJ2-7; 12 nucleotides align to TRBD2. CDR1 WSHSY and CDR2 SAAADI come from the germline V gene. Trimming removed 4 bases from V and 5 bases from J; junction bases left unmatched: 9. This CDR3 contains 16 residues. This CDR3 is CASSGASGRDLHEQYF. DNA of the CDR3: TGCGCCAGCAGTGGAGCTAGCGGGAGGGATCTGCACGAGCAGTACTTC.

CDR3 nucleotides: TGTGCCAGCAGTGTGACTAGCAGCAACAATGAGCAGTTCTTC. Its translation is CASSVTSSNNEQFF. The chain recombines TRBV6-1 with TRBJ2-1; 7 nucleotides align to TRBD2. Trimming removed 4 bases from V and 5 bases from J; junction bases left unmatched: 5. Germline CDR1 MNHNS, CDR2 SASEGT. CDR3 length equals 14 residues.

The chain carries TRBV9 and TRBJ2-2; 14 bases align to TRBD2. There are 17 residues in the CDR3. Germline CDR1 reads SGDLS; CDR2 reads YYNGEE. Trimming cost V 4 bases and J 5 bases; bases outside gene matches: 7. This CDR3 reads CASSPRGLAGATGELFF. The CDR3 coding sequence is TGTGCCAGCAGCCCCCGGGGACTAGCGGGAGCTACCGGGGAGCTGTTTTTT.

For the CDR3, the DNA is TGTGCCAGCAGTGCCGGCTATGGCTACACCTTC. Translating gives CASSAGYGYTF. The gene calls are TRBV25-1 and TRBJ1-2; D remains ambiguous. This CDR3 is built from 11 residues. V lost 4 bases and J 4 bases, leaving 4 bases between the germline ends. The germline V gene encodes CDR1 MGHDK and CDR2 SYGVNS.

J is TRBJ2-7 and V is TRBV4-3; D unresolved. Trimming removed 1 base at V and 1 base at J, with 11 bases between. This CDR3 contains 15 residues. Germline values: CDR1 LGHNA, CDR2 YSLEER. Written as DNA, the CDR3 is TGCGCCAGCAGCCAAGTAGCTCGGCTATCCTACGAGCAGTACTTC. This codes for CASSQVARLSYEQYF.

This clone was observed once. V and J are TRBV9 and TRBJ2-5; TRBD2 agrees at 7 bases. CDR3 length: 14 residues. The trim removed 0 bases at V and 5 bases at J, leaving 4 bases unmatched. Germline CDR1 reads SGDLS; CDR2 reads YYNGEE. The CDR3 bases are TGTGCCAGCAGCGTAGTAGGGGAGGGGGAGACCCAGTACTTC. It encodes CASSVVGEGETQYF.

V gene TRBV11-1 combines with J gene TRBJ2-7; 9 bases line up with TRBD1. The germline CDR1 and CDR2 sequences are SGHAT and FQDESV (reference sequence). Unmatched junction bases numbered 7, after V lost 5 bases and J lost 2 bases. This CDR3 is 15 amino acids long. For the CDR3, the DNA is TGTGCCAGCAGCCCATGGACAGGGGTCACCTACGAGCAGTACTTC. Protein sequence: CASSPWTGVTYEQYF.

In its sample, this clone was seen a few times. The chain employs TRBV6-5 and TRBJ2-7, with D perhaps matching TRBD2 (5 bases). Germline loops: CDR1 MNHEY, CDR2 SVGAGI. V lost 0 bases and J 4 bases, leaving 10 bases between the germline ends. This CDR3 has 14 amino acids. For the CDR3, the DNA is TGTGCCAGCAGTTACTCGGGGAGCCTTTACGAGCAGTACTTC. Its translation is CASSYSGSLYEQYF.